The 31 T cell receptor beta chains given below trace back to one sample, sequenced in a study of beta chain features in type 1 diabetes. Expressed TCRB transcripts were sequenced after all isolated RNA was converted to cDNA. Using immunoSEQ multiplex PCR, the repertoire was profiled, and TCRdb retains in-frame clones only, with some absent. There are hundreds of thousands of clones in the sample; roughly a sixth occur only once, and about 0.086% lies in the top ten. Sequences were obtained from naive CD4+ T cells from blood. The receptors here all came from a man between 18 and 29 years old in good health.

The chain uses TRBV29-1 and TRBJ2-7, with 8 bases aligning to TRBD1. Looked up from germline, CDR1 is SQVTM and CDR2 is ANQGSEA. J was trimmed by 3 bases and V by 6 bases; bases with no gene match: 7. The CDR3 spans 13 residues. The CDR3 bases are TGCAGCGTCTCTAGACAGGGGAGCTACGAGCAGTACTTC. Translated, it gives CSVSRQGSYEQYF.

The chain joins TRBV4-2 to TRBJ2-7, with 7 bases lining up with TRBD2. The CDR3 is 20 residues long. Trimming took 4 bases from V and 1 from J; bases not matched to a gene: 22. The germline CDR1 and CDR2 sequences are LGHNA and YNFKEQ. The CDR3 loop reads CASSRGTGGSEGFRSYEQYF. CDR3 sequence (DNA): TGTGCCAGCAGCCGAGGAACCGGCGGGAGTGAGGGTTTCCGTTCCTACGAGCAGTACTTC.

The chain has TRBV2 and TRBJ2-7; D gene uncertain. The V and J ends lost 6 bases and 2 bases respectively, with 8 bases between them. Germline values: CDR1 SNHLY, CDR2 FYNNEI. The CDR3 consists of 12 residues. CDR3 amino acids: CASRPTAYEQYF. CDR3 DNA: TGTGCCAGCAGACCGACTGCCTACGAGCAGTACTTC.

This clone was picked up a small number of times. This rearrangement joins TRBV9 to TRBJ2-2, with D uncertain. Germline CDR1 SGDLS, CDR2 YYNGEE. V lost 6 bases to trimming and J lost 0 bases, with 15 bases between them. The CDR3 runs 16 residues. The CDR3 protein is CASTRGRNSNTGELFF. The DNA for the CDR3 is TGTGCCAGCACCCGTGGGCGGAATTCGAACACCGGGGAGCTGTTTTTT.

V gene TRBV28 combines with J gene TRBJ1-2; D remains ambiguous. V lost 7 bases and J 5 bases, leaving 8 bases between the germline ends. There are 11 residues in the CDR3. Germline CDR1 is MDHEN and CDR2 is SYDVKM. The CDR3 sequence is CASISGYGYTF. The CDR3 nucleotides are TGTGCCAGCATTAGCGGGTATGGCTACACCTTC.

V is TRBV6-5 and J is TRBJ2-1, with 7 bases lining up with TRBD2. V shed 8 bases, J shed 4 bases, and the junction held 11 bases outside the gene matches. Germline CDR1 is MNHEY and CDR2 is SVGAGI. The length of the CDR3 is 15 residues. The CDR3 coding sequence is TGTGCCAGCGGGCGCCGGGCTAGCGGATACAATGAGCAGTTCTTC. Translated: CASGRRASGYNEQFF.

This clone was observed once. This chain's CDR3 is CASSLAQGFNTEAFF. CDR3 bases: TGTGCCAGCAGCTTAGCACAGGGCTTTAACACTGAAGCTTTCTTT. The chain carries TRBV5-4 and TRBJ1-1, with a tentative D call TRBD1 (6 bases). Looked up from germline, CDR1 is SGHNT and CDR2 is YYREEE (reference sequence). This CDR3 has 15 amino acids. Trimming removed 2 bases at V and 2 bases at J, with 13 bases between.

This clone was detected a few times. The chain has TRBV28 and TRBJ2-7, with TRBD2 matching 7 bases. V was clipped by 2 bases and J by 6 bases; unmatched bases: 1. Per the germline V gene, CDR1 is MDHEN and CDR2 is SYDVKM. The CDR3 length is 12 residues. CDR3 sequence: CASSLAGVEQYF. The CDR3 coding sequence is TGTGCCAGCAGTTTAGCGGGGGTCGAGCAGTACTTC.

This clone was observed a handful of times. The chain uses TRBV9 and TRBJ2-3; TRBD2 might be the D (6 bases). The CDR3 contains 15 residues. The V end lost 4 bases, the J end lost 5 bases, and 17 bases lay between the germline ends. Germline assignment: CDR1 SGDLS and CDR2 YYNGEE. This CDR3 reads CASSLGLDVVDTQYF. The CDR3 region has the DNA TGTGCCAGCAGCTTGGGACTCGACGTCGTAGATACGCAGTATTTT.

This chain joins TRBV27 and TRBJ1-2; perhaps TRBD1 as D (6 bases). This CDR3 region has 15 residues. The germline V and J ends were trimmed by 6 bases and 1 base, with 15 bases remaining between them. The V gene's germline CDR1 is MNHEY and CDR2 SMNVEV (reference sequence). CDR3 amino acids: CASRSSLRGNYGYTF. CDR3 bases: TGTGCCAGCAGATCTTCCCTCAGGGGTAACTATGGCTACACCTTC.

On this clone: One junction end disagrees with the germline gene, perhaps due to a read error. The chain is built from TRBV4-3 and TRBJ2-1, with D uncertain. CDR1 and CDR2 (germline): LGHNA, YSLEER. This CDR3 has 14 residues. The CDR3: CASSQEPSSNEQFF. DNA for the CDR3: TGCGCCAGCAGCCAAGAACCTTCCTCCAATGAGCAGTTCTTC.

The rearrangement links TRBV27 to TRBJ1-2; D possibly corresponds to TRBD1 (5 bases). V was clipped by 3 bases and J by 0 bases, with 14 bases between them. The germline V gene encodes CDR1 MNHEY and CDR2 SMNVEV (reference sequence). This CDR3 region has 16 residues. The CDR3 region has the DNA TGTGCCAGCAGTTTGTTCCAGGGAACTTCTAACTATGGCTACACCTTC. This gives the protein CASSLFQGTSNYGYTF.

This clone was picked up many times. This rearrangement joins TRBV21-1 to TRBJ1-2. TRBV21-1 is a documented pseudogene. There are 13 residues in the CDR3. CDR3 sequence: CASSGGTGYGYTF. The CDR3 DNA follows: TGTGCCAGCAGCGGGGGTACAGGCTATGGCTACACCTTC.

This clone was seen a handful of times. J is TRBJ1-1 and V is TRBV6-6; no clear D gene. The CDR3 runs 13 residues. V was shortened by 5 bases and J by 4 bases, with 11 bases between the two germline ends. Germline lookup yields CDR1 MNHNY and CDR2 SVGAGI (reference sequence). Here the CDR3 reads CASSEEPSTEAFF. CDR3 coding DNA: TGTGCCAGCAGTGAGGAACCATCCACTGAAGCTTTCTTT.

This clone showed up just a few times. V is TRBV7-8 and J is TRBJ2-3; 14 nucleotides line up with TRBD2. V trimming: 5 bases; J trimming: 5 bases; junction bases outside the gene matches: 6. Germline-derived CDR1 and CDR2 are SGHVS and FQNEAQ. CDR3 length: 16 residues. For the CDR3, the DNA is TGTGCCAGCAGCCTCGGACTAGCGGGAGGACTAGATACGCAGTATTTT. This codes for CASSLGLAGGLDTQYF.

The V gene is TRBV29-1, the J gene TRBJ1-1; 9 bases match TRBD1. V gave up 1 base and J gave up 3 bases; unmatched junction bases: 24. The CDR3 is 21 residues long. Per germline, CDR1 SQVTM and CDR2 ANQGSEA. The DNA for the CDR3 is TGCAGCGTTGAAGCCCCCCACGGGGACAGGGTTACGAGGGGGGTTTACACTGAAGCTTTCTTT. It encodes CSVEAPHGDRVTRGVYTEAFF. The full variable domain, rest sourced from reference TRBV29-1 and TRBJ1-1, is SAVISQKPSRDICQRGTSLTIQCQVDSQVTMMFWYRQQPGQSLTLIATANQGSEATYESGFVIDKFPISRPNLTFSTLTVSNMSPEDSSIYLCSVEAPHGDRVTRGVYTEAFFGQGTRLTVV.

The genes are TRBV9 and TRBJ2-7, with TRBD1 as a possible D gene (6 bases). Germline V gives CDR1 SGDLS, CDR2 YYNGEE. Trimming cost V 0 bases and J 2 bases, with 12 bases left between them. There are 15 residues in the CDR3. This chain's CDR3 is CASSVGWGQTYEQYF. In DNA, the CDR3 is TGTGCCAGCAGCGTAGGGTGGGGGCAAACCTACGAGCAGTACTTC.

The V and J genes are TRBV5-4 and TRBJ2-5; D unclear. The V and J ends lost 0 bases and 2 bases respectively, with 5 bases between them. This CDR3 is 13 amino acids long. Germline V gene data show CDR1 as SGHNT and CDR2 as YYREEE (reference sequence). The CDR3 region has the DNA TGTGCCAGCAGCTTGGCCTTACAAGAGACCCAGTACTTC. The encoded protein is CASSLALQETQYF.

The table lists this clone with a few counts. The V and J genes are TRBV4-3 and TRBJ1-3; D call uncertain. Trimming shortened V by 0 bases and J by 4 bases, and 10 bases separated the two germline ends. The CDR3 is 15 amino acids. Per the germline V gene, CDR1 is LGHNA and CDR2 is YSLEER. The CDR3 loop is CASSQDVLGGNTIYF. CDR3 nucleotides: TGCGCCAGCAGCCAAGATGTTTTGGGAGGAAACACCATATATTTT.

This clone was observed a handful of times. The J gene is TRBJ2-5, the V gene TRBV5-1, with TRBD2 identical over 12 bases. CDR1 SGHRS and CDR2 YFSETQ come from the germline V gene. Trimming took 4 bases from V and 2 from J; bases not matched to a gene: 3. This CDR3 is built from 15 residues. The DNA of the CDR3 is TGCGCCAGCAGCCCAGGGACTAGCGGGCAAGAGACCCAGTACTTC. Translation gives CASSPGTSGQETQYF.

This clone has only a few counts. This chain joins TRBV20-1 and TRBJ2-3; D remains unclear. The CDR3 is made up of 11 amino acids. Germline CDR1 is DFQATT and CDR2 is SNEGSKA (reference sequence). V gave up 0 bases and J gave up 5 bases, with 3 bases separating them. The CDR3: CSARDQDTQYF. The DNA for the CDR3 is TGCAGTGCTAGAGATCAAGATACGCAGTATTTT.

The rearrangement joins TRBV7-2 to TRBJ2-5; 10 nucleotides agree with TRBD2. This CDR3 comprises 14 residues. Looked up from germline, CDR1 is SGHTA and CDR2 is FQGNSA. Trimming took 5 bases from V and 1 from J; bases not matched to a gene: 1. CDR3: CASSPSGGQETQYF. For the CDR3, the DNA is TGTGCCAGCAGCCCTAGCGGGGGCCAAGAGACCCAGTACTTC. Using reference TRBV7-2 and TRBJ2-5 for the parts outside the CDR3, the full variable domain is GAGVSQSPSNKVTEKGKDVELRCDPISGHTALYWYRQSLGQGLEFLIYFQGNSAPDKSGLPSDRFSAERTGGSVSTLTIQRTQQEDSAVYLCASSPSGGQETQYFGPGTRLLVL.

J is TRBJ2-2 and V is TRBV7-9; 8 bases align to TRBD1. From germline, CDR1 is SEHNR and CDR2 FQNEAQ (reference sequence). The CDR3 length is 15 residues. V lost 6 bases, J lost 4 bases, and 7 bases stayed unmatched. DNA for the CDR3: TGTGCCAGCAGAACGGGGGACAGGACCACCGGGGAGCTGTTTTTT. Translation gives CASRTGDRTTGELFF.

The sample holds a few counts of this clone. V gene TRBV28 combines with J gene TRBJ1-2, with D uncertain. CDR3 length: 13 amino acids. V was trimmed by 6 bases and J by 4 bases, leaving 12 bases between them. The germline V gene has CDR1 MDHEN and CDR2 SYDVKM. DNA for the CDR3: TGTGCCAGCAGGCAACGCACAGCCTATGGCTACACCTTC. As protein: CASRQRTAYGYTF.

J is TRBJ2-2 and V is TRBV6-6; a possible D gene is TRBD1 (5 bases). Germline lookup yields CDR1 MNHNY and CDR2 SVGAGI (reference sequence). Trimming stripped 2 bases from V and 1 base from J, with 5 bases between. The CDR3 is made up of 14 amino acids. CDR3 protein: CASSYDRNTGELFF. In DNA, the CDR3 is TGTGCCAGCAGTTACGACAGGAACACCGGGGAGCTGTTTTTT.

J is TRBJ2-1 and V is TRBV5-1; TRBD2 agrees at 14 bases. Losses at the gene ends were 4 bases for V and 8 bases for J; bases not matched to a gene: 5. Germline V CDR1 and CDR2: SGHRS, YFSETQ. The CDR3 length is 15 residues. CDR3 coding DNA: TGCGCCAGCAGCGCCTTGGGACTAGCGGGAGATGAGCAGTTCTTC. Residues: CASSALGLAGDEQFF.

This chain joins TRBV19 and TRBJ2-1; no clear D gene. The CDR3 spans 16 residues. In germline, CDR1 is LNHDA, CDR2 SQIVND (reference sequence). V lost 2 bases and J 10 bases, leaving 21 bases between the germline ends. The chain's CDR3 is CASSILLAGSPREQFF. CDR3 sequence (DNA): TGTGCCAGTAGTATATTGTTAGCAGGCAGCCCAAGGGAGCAGTTCTTC.

V and J are TRBV7-9 and TRBJ1-1; D remains unclear. The CDR3 runs 13 residues. Trimming stripped 2 bases from V and 10 bases from J, with 14 bases between. Germline V CDR1 and CDR2: SEHNR, FQNEAQ (reference sequence). CDR3 amino acids: CASSLIGRGRAFF. The DNA of the CDR3 is TGTGCCAGCAGCTTAATAGGCCGGGGTAGAGCTTTCTTT.

The rearrangement links TRBV7-3 to TRBJ2-7, with D possibly matching TRBD2 (7 bases). Per germline, CDR1 SGHTA and CDR2 FQGTGA. This CDR3 is built from 15 residues. V gave up 1 base and J gave up 4 bases, with 14 bases separating them. Here the CDR3 DNA reads TGTGCCAGCAGCTTAATGGCCGGGGGGCAGTACGAGCAGTACTTC. Translation gives CASSLMAGGQYEQYF.

This clone was recorded a few times. The chain recombines TRBV4-2 with TRBJ2-3; TRBD2 aligns across 11 bases. The CDR3 is made up of 18 amino acids. Losses at the gene ends were 3 bases for V and 5 bases for J; bases not matched to a gene: 13. The V gene's germline CDR1 is LGHNA and CDR2 YNFKEQ. This CDR3 reads CASSQRGTSGGIIDTQYF. The CDR3 nucleotides read TGTGCCAGCAGCCAGCGGGGAACTAGCGGGGGAATTATAGATACGCAGTATTTT.

This clone was seen only a few times. The V gene is TRBV25-1, the J gene TRBJ2-7; no clear D gene. This CDR3 is 13 amino acids long. Trimming took off 3 bases at V and 0 bases at J, with 6 bases between the two ends. Germline V lookup: CDR1 MGHDK, CDR2 SYGVNS. The CDR3 DNA reads as TGTGCCAGCAGTGACACGAGCTCCTACGAGCAGTACTTC. Its translation: CASSDTSSYEQYF.